This TCR beta chain appears in the sequencing data of a study of blood T cell repertoires in COVID-19. This CDR3 comprises 16 residues. The V and J ends lost 2 bases and 5 bases, in that order; junction bases with no gene match: 9. Germline-derived CDR1 and CDR2 are SGHTA and FQGNSA. Recruits, aged about 18 to 90 years, lived in around 24 US areas. Two consecutive negative NP/OP PCR tests, clearance, or resolved symptoms defined Cohort 3 recovery. Clones were read by immunoSEQ multiplex PCR, and TCRdb kept only the in-frame ones, dropping some. This table holds approximately 200,000 clones, about 80% found once.

The genes are TRBV7-2 and TRBJ2-5; 9 nucleotides line up with TRBD2. Sample: PBMCs or T cells enriched from blood (not recorded which). The receptor was derived from a man aged 40-55 years who had recovered from COVID-19. The CDR3 DNA follows: TGTGCCAGCAGCTTATTCAAGCGGGGGGTGTCGGAGACCCAGTACTTC. Translated: CASSLFKRGVSETQYF.